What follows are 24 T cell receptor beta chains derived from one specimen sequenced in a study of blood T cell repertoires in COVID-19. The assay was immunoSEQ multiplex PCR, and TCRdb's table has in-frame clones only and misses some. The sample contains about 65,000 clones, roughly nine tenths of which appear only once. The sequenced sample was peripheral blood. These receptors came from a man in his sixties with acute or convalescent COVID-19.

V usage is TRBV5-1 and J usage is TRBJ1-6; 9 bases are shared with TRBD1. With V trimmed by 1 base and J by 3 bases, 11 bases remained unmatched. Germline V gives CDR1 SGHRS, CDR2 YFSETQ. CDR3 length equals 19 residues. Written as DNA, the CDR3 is TGCGCCAGCAGCTTGCACGGGACAGGGAGTCTTGGCTATAATTCACCCCTCCACTTT. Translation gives CASSLHGTGSLGYNSPLHF.

For the CDR3, the DNA is TGTGCCAGCAGTGTTTCAGGGTGGGAGAACACTGAAGCTTTCTTT. It translates to CASSVSGWENTEAFF. V gene TRBV2 combines with J gene TRBJ1-1, with D maybe TRBD1 (5 bases). Germline assignment: CDR1 SNHLY and CDR2 FYNNEI. The CDR3 sequence is 15 residues long. The V end lost 4 bases, the J end lost 1 base, and 13 bases lay between the germline ends.

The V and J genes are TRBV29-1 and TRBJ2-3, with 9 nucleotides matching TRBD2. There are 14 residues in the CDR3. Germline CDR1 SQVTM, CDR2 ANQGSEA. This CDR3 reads CSLLAGGPTDTQYF. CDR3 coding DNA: TGCAGTCTCCTGGCGGGGGGGCCGACAGATACGCAGTATTTT.

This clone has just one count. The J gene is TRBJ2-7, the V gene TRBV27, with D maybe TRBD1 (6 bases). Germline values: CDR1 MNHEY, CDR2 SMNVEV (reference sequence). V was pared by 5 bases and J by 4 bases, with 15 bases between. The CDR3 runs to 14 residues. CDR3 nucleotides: TGTGCCAGCAGTAAGGTGCAGGGGCCATACGAGCAGTACTTC. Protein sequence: CASSKVQGPYEQYF.

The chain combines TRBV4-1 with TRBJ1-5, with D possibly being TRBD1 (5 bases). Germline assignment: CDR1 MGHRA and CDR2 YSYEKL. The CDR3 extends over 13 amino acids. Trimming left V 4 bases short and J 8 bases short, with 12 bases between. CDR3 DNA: TGCGCCAGCAGCCCGACACCACAGGAGCCCCAGCATTTT. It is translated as CASSPTPQEPQHF.

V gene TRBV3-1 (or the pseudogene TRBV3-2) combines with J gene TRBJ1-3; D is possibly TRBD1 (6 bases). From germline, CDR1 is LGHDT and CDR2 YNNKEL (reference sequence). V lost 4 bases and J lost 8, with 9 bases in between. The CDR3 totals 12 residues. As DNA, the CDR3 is TGTGCCAGCAGCCGAGGGGGACACACCATATATTTT. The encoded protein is CASSRGGHTIYF.

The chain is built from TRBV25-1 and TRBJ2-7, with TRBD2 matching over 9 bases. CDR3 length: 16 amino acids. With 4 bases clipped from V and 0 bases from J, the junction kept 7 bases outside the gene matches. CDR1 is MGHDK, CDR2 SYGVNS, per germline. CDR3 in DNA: TGTGCCAGCAGTGGTTGGCTAGCGGGGAACTCCTACGAGCAGTACTTC. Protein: CASSGWLAGNSYEQYF.

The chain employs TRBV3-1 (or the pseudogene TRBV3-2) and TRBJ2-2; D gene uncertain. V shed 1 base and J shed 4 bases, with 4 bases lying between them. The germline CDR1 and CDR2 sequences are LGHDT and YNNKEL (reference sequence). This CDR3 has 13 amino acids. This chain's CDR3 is CASSQGATGELFF. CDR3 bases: TGTGCCAGCAGCCAAGGAGCCACCGGGGAGCTGTTTTTT.

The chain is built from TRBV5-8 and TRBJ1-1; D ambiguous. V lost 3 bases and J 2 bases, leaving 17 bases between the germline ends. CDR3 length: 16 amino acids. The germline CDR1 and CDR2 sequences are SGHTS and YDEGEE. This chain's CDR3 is CASSSRLQLLNTEAFF. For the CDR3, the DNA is TGTGCCAGCAGCTCCCGGCTACAGCTCCTTAACACTGAAGCTTTCTTT.

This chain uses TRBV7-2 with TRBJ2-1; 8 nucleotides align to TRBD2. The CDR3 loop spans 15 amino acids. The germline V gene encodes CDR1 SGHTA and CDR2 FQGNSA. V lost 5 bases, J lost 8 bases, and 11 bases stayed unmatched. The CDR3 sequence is CASSKIAGTGHEQFF. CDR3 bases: TGTGCCAGCAGCAAAATAGCGGGAACAGGGCATGAGCAGTTCTTC.

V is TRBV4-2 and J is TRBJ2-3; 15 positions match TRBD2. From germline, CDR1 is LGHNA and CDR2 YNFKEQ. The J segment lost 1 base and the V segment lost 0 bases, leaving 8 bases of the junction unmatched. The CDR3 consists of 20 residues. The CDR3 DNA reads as TGTGCCAGCAGCCAAGATCGGGGGACTAGCGGGGGGTCCCGCACAGATACGCAGTATTTT. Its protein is CASSQDRGTSGGSRTDTQYF.

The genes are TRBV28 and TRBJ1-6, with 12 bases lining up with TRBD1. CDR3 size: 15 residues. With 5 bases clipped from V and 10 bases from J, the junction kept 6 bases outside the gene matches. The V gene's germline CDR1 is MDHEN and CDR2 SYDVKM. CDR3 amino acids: CASSGTGGKKSPLHF. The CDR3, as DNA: TGTGCCAGCAGTGGGACAGGGGGCAAGAAATCACCCCTCCACTTT.

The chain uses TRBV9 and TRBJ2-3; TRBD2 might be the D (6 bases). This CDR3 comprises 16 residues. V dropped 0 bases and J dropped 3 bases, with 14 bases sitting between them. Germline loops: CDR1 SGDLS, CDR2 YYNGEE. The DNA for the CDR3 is TGTGCCAGCAGCGTAGACCCAGGGAGGAGGACAGATACGCAGTATTTT. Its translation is CASSVDPGRRTDTQYF.

The CDR3 DNA reads TGCGCCAGCAGCCGCGAGAGGAACACTGAAGCTTTCTTT. This translates into CASSRERNTEAFF. The chain has TRBV5-1 and TRBJ1-1; D is unresolved. The V end was cut by 4 bases, the J end by 1 base, with 8 bases between. The germline V gene encodes CDR1 SGHRS and CDR2 YFSETQ. The CDR3 is made up of 13 amino acids.

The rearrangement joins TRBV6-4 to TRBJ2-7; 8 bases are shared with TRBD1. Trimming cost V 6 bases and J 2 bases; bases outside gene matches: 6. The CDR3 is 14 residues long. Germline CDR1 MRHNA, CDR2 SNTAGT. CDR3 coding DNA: TGTGCCAGCAGGGAGACAGGGGACACCTACGAGCAGTACTTC. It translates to CASRETGDTYEQYF.

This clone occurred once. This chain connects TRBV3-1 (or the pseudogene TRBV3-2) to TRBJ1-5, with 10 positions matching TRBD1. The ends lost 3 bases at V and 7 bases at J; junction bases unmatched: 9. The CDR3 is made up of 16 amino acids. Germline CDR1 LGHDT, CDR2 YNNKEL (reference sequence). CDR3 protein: CASSHSGTGEIQPQHF. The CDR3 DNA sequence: TGTGCCAGCAGCCATTCCGGGACAGGGGAGATCCAGCCCCAGCATTTT.

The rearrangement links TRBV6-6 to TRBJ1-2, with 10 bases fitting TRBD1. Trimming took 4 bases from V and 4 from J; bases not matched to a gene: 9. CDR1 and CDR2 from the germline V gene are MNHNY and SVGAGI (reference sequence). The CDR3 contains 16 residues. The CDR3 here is CASSFRTGGVLYGYTF. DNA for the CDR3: TGTGCCAGCAGTTTCCGGACAGGGGGGGTTCTCTATGGCTACACCTTC.

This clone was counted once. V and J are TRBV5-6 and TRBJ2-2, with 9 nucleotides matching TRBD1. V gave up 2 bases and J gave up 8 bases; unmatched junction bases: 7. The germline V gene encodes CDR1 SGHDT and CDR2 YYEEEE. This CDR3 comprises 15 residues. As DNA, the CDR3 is TGTGCCAGCAGCTTCAGGGACAGGGTAGGAGGGGAGCTGTTTTTT. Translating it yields CASSFRDRVGGELFF. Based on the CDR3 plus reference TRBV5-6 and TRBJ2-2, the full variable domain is DAGVTQSPTHLIKTRGQQVTLRCSPKSGHDTVSWYQQALGQGPQFIFQYYEEEERQRGNFPDRFSGHQFPNYSSELNVNALLLGDSALYLCASSFRDRVGGELFFGEGSRLTVL.

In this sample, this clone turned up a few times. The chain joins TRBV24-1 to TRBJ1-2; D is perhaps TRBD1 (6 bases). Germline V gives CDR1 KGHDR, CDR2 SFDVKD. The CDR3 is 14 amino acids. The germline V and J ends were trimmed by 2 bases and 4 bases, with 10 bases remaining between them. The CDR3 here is CATSDYGRGYGYTF. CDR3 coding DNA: TGTGCCACCAGTGATTATGGCAGGGGCTATGGCTACACCTTC.

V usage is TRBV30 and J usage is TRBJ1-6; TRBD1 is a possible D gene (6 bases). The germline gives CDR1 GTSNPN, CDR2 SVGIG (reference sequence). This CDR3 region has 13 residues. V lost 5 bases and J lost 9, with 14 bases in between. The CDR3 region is CAWDGQFGSPLHF. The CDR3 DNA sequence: TGTGCCTGGGACGGACAGTTTGGTTCACCCCTCCACTTT.

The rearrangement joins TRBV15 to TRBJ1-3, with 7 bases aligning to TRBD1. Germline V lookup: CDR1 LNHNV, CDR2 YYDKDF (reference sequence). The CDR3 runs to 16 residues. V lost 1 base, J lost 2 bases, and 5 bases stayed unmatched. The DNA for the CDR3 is TGTGCCACCAGCAGAGGACAGGGCTTCGCTGGAAACACCATATATTTT. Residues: CATSRGQGFAGNTIYF.

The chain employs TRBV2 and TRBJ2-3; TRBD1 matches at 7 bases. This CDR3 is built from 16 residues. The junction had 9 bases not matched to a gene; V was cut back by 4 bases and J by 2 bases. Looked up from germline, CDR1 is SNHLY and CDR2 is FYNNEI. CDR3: CASSGPGTGDTDTQYF. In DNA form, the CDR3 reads TGTGCCAGCAGTGGGCCAGGAACAGGGGACACAGATACGCAGTATTTT.

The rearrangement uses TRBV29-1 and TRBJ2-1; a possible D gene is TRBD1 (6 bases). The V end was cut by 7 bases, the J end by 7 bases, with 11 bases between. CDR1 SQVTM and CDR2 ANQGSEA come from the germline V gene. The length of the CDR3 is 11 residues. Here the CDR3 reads CSEIQGNEQFF. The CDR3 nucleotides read TGCAGCGAAATACAGGGAAATGAGCAGTTCTTC.

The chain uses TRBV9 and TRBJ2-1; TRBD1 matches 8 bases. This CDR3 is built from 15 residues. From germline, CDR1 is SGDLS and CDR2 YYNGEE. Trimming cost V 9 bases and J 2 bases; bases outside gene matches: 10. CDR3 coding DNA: TGTGCCATCAGAACCCGGACAGGGACCTACAATGAGCAGTTCTTC. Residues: CAIRTRTGTYNEQFF. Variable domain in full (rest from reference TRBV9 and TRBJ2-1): DSGVTQTPKHLITATGQRVTLRCSPRSGDLSVYWYQQSLDQGLQFLIQYYNGEERAKGNILERFSAQQFPDLHSELNLSSLELGDSALYFCAIRTRTGTYNEQFFGPGTRLTVL.